These 23 T cell receptor beta chains share one sample of origin, sequenced in a study of cytomegalovirus exposure and HLA in healthy donors. Both 60 Vbeta primers and 13 Jbeta primers went into the PCR. Sequenced by immunoSEQ multiplex PCR; TCRdb stores in-frame clones only, minus some. The sample lists about 86,000 clones, 70% to 80% occurring once. The specimen sequenced was PBMCs. These receptors were collected from a middle-aged woman in good health and CMV-seropositive.

The chain recombines TRBV6-5 with TRBJ2-7; 7 bases agree with TRBD1. The V and J ends lost 6 bases and 0 bases, in that order; junction bases with no gene match: 5. Germline V CDR1 and CDR2: MNHEY, SVGAGI. CDR3 length: 14 residues. CDR3 residues: CASSQGVSSYEQYF. The CDR3, as DNA: TGTGCCAGCAGCCAGGGGGTCTCCTCCTACGAGCAGTACTTC.

The chain couples TRBV5-1 to TRBJ1-1; D is unclear. Trimming left V 4 bases short and J 4 bases short, with 11 bases between. The CDR3 has 13 amino acids. Germline CDR1 and CDR2: SGHRS and YFSETQ. The CDR3 bases are TGCGCCAGCAGCGAGTCTGCGGGCACTGAAGCTTTCTTT. This sequence encodes CASSESAGTEAFF.

The chain is built from TRBV2 and TRBJ2-7; 8 bases map to TRBD1. The CDR3 sequence is 13 residues long. Germline V gene lookup returns CDR1 SNHLY and CDR2 FYNNEI. The J segment lost 5 bases and the V segment lost 7 bases, leaving 7 bases of the junction unmatched. The CDR3 reads CASIGRGLDEQYF. DNA of the CDR3: TGTGCCAGCATAGGCAGGGGGCTAGACGAGCAGTACTTC.

This clone came up a few times. The genes are TRBV4-1 and TRBJ1-6; D call uncertain. V was shortened by 0 bases and J by 4 bases, with 10 bases between the two germline ends. Germline CDR1 MGHRA, CDR2 YSYEKL. The CDR3 consists of 16 residues. The CDR3 sequence is CASSQEEFTYNSPLHF. CDR3 nucleotide sequence: TGCGCCAGCAGCCAAGAAGAGTTCACTTATAATTCACCCCTCCACTTT.

The CDR3 DNA reads TGTGCCTGGGAGAGGGGGGGCACTGAAGCTTTCTTT. Residues: CAWERGGTEAFF. This chain uses TRBV30 with TRBJ1-1; D might be TRBD1 (6 bases). Trimming left V 5 bases short and J 4 bases short, with 11 bases between. This CDR3 is 12 amino acids long. CDR1 GTSNPN and CDR2 SVGIG come from the germline V gene (reference sequence).

This clone appeared a few times. The chain has TRBV2 and TRBJ2-1, with 8 bases lining up with TRBD2. J was trimmed by 2 bases and V by 7 bases; bases with no gene match: 10. CDR1 is SNHLY, CDR2 FYNNEI, per germline. This CDR3 region has 16 residues. The CDR3 is CASIPRGLETYNEQFF. The CDR3 nucleotides read TGTGCCAGCATCCCGCGGGGACTAGAGACCTACAATGAGCAGTTCTTC.

V gene TRBV6-5 combines with J gene TRBJ1-1; TRBD1 agrees at 11 bases. Germline V CDR1 and CDR2: MNHEY, SVGAGI. The V and J ends lost 6 bases and 6 bases, in that order; junction bases with no gene match: 9. The length of the CDR3 is 15 residues. CDR3 residues: CASSRGQGAISEAFF. CDR3 bases: TGTGCCAGCAGCCGCGGACAGGGGGCGATCTCTGAAGCTTTCTTT.

The chain joins TRBV5-6 to TRBJ2-3; D gene uncertain. The germline V gene encodes CDR1 SGHDT and CDR2 YYEEEE. This CDR3 has 11 amino acids. With 4 bases removed from V and 6 bases from J, the gap between germline ends came to 6 bases. CDR3 DNA sequence: TGTGCCAGCAGCCACGCGGATACGCAGTATTTT. Its protein is CASSHADTQYF.

This sequence joins TRBV5-1 and TRBJ2-3; maybe TRBD2 (6 bases). The germline CDR1 and CDR2 sequences are SGHRS and YFSETQ. The V and J ends lost 4 bases and 4 bases respectively, with 16 bases between them. The CDR3 has 15 residues. The CDR3 is CASSNSGEGADTQYF. DNA of the CDR3: TGCGCCAGCAGCAATAGCGGCGAAGGCGCAGATACGCAGTATTTT.

J is TRBJ2-7 and V is TRBV30, with 9 bases identical to TRBD1. This CDR3 comprises 15 residues. Per the germline V gene, CDR1 is GTSNPN and CDR2 is SVGIG (reference sequence). J was trimmed by 5 bases and V by 3 bases; bases with no gene match: 11. Here the CDR3 DNA reads TGTGCCTGGAGGGGGACAGGGCTGAATTTGAACGAGCAGTACTTC. Protein product: CAWRGTGLNLNEQYF.

The chain recombines TRBV6-1 with TRBJ1-6, with 8 positions matching TRBD1. The length of the CDR3 is 13 residues. The germline V gene has CDR1 MNHNS and CDR2 SASEGT. V lost 9 bases and J lost 10; bases outside the gene matches: 8. CDR3 bases: TGTGCCAGTCTGACAGGGGTGAGGTCACCCCTCCACTTT. Translated: CASLTGVRSPLHF.

The chain carries TRBV4-1 and TRBJ2-3; 11 bases are a match to TRBD1. Per germline, CDR1 MGHRA and CDR2 YSYEKL. Germline trimming cut 4 bases from V and 4 bases from J; bases unmatched to any gene: 10. This CDR3 has 17 amino acids. The DNA for the CDR3 is TGCGCCAGCAGCCCCCACGGGACGGGACAGGGGGCAGATACGCAGTATTTT. It codes for CASSPHGTGQGADTQYF.

This sequence joins TRBV14 and TRBJ1-4; D gene ambiguous. V lost 1 base and J lost 0, with 9 bases in between. Germline CDR1 and CDR2: SGHDN and FVKESK. The CDR3 is 16 amino acids. In nucleotides, the CDR3 is TGTGCCAGCAGCCAAGCTATCGGGGCAACTAATGAAAAACTGTTTTTT. Translating gives CASSQAIGATNEKLFF. Variable domain in full (rest from reference TRBV14 and TRBJ1-4): EAGVTQFPSHSVIEKGQTVTLRCDPISGHDNLYWYRRVMGKEIKFLLHFVKESKQDESGMPNNRFLAERTGGTYSTLKVQPAELEDSGVYFCASSQAIGATNEKLFFGSGTQLSVL.

The chain links TRBV5-4 to TRBJ1-5; TRBD1 agrees at 9 bases. The CDR3 consists of 17 residues. CDR1 and CDR2 from the germline V gene are SGHNT and YYREEE (reference sequence). Losses at the gene ends were 5 bases for V and 3 bases for J; bases not matched to a gene: 12. The chain's CDR3 is CASSYWRGQGLNQPQHF. DNA of the CDR3: TGTGCCAGCAGTTATTGGAGGGGACAGGGTCTCAATCAGCCCCAGCATTTT. Using reference TRBV5-4 and TRBJ1-5 for the parts outside the CDR3, the full variable domain is ETGVTQSPTHLIKTRGQQVTLRCSSQSGHNTVSWYQQALGQGPQFIFQYYREEENGRGNFPPRFSGLQFPNYSSELNVNALELDDSALYLCASSYWRGQGLNQPQHFGDGTRLSIL.

CDR3 sequence reads: CASSALDTRSSGNTIYF. CDR3 bases: TGTGCCAGCAGCGCCCTGGACACCCGATCCTCTGGAAACACCATATATTTT. The rearrangement links TRBV9 to TRBJ1-3, with TRBD1 as a possible D gene (5 bases). CDR3 size: 17 residues. Trimming cost V 3 bases and J 0 bases, with 16 bases left between them. The V gene's germline CDR1 is SGDLS and CDR2 YYNGEE.

Only a few counts were recorded for this clone. This rearrangement joins TRBV2 to TRBJ2-7; 9 bases line up with TRBD1. Germline values: CDR1 SNHLY, CDR2 FYNNEI. The CDR3 contains 14 residues. V gave up 8 bases and J gave up 2 bases; unmatched junction bases: 7. Written as DNA, the CDR3 is TGTGCCAGCGAACCGGGACAGGGAGCCTACGAGCAGTACTTC. Its translation: CASEPGQGAYEQYF.

The chain carries TRBV6-5 and TRBJ1-4; the D gene is possibly TRBD1 (5 bases). Deletions cut 5 bases from V and 4 bases from J, with 11 bases between. The germline V gene encodes CDR1 MNHEY and CDR2 SVGAGI. CDR3 length: 14 residues. Here the CDR3 DNA reads TGTGCCAGCAGTAATAAGGGGTTTAATGAAAAACTGTTTTTT. This sequence encodes CASSNKGFNEKLFF.

The genes are TRBV19 and TRBJ2-2, with D perhaps TRBD1 (5 bases). V dropped 5 bases and J dropped 8 bases, with 21 bases sitting between them. The CDR3 is made up of 16 amino acids. CDR1 is LNHDA, CDR2 SQIVND, per germline (reference sequence). The CDR3 sequence is CASSSASGSPGGELFF. The CDR3 DNA is TGTGCCAGTAGTTCAGCGTCGGGTTCCCCAGGGGGGGAGCTGTTTTTT.

The chain links TRBV5-4 to TRBJ1-2; 8 nucleotides agree with TRBD1. CDR3 length equals 15 residues. CDR1 is SGHNT and CDR2 is YYREEE in the germline V gene (reference sequence). Trimming cost V 3 bases and J 4 bases; bases outside gene matches: 8. CDR3 DNA: TGTGCCAGCAGCTCCGAGGCTCAGGGGGCCTATGGCTACACCTTC. Translation: CASSSEAQGAYGYTF.

V gene TRBV5-1 combines with J gene TRBJ2-7; perhaps TRBD2 as D (7 bases). Germline loops: CDR1 SGHRS, CDR2 YFSETQ. There are 15 residues in the CDR3. V lost 4 bases and J lost 4, with 18 bases in between. In DNA, the CDR3 is TGCGCCAGCAGCGCCGGGGAGGGGGGGTGGTACGAGCAGTACTTC. The encoded protein is CASSAGEGGWYEQYF.

V is TRBV6-5 and J is TRBJ2-7, with D perhaps matching TRBD1 (8 bases). The CDR3 spans 14 residues. Germline V CDR1 and CDR2: MNHEY, SVGAGI. The V end was cut by 4 bases, the J end by 7 bases, with 17 bases between. CDR3 in DNA: TGTGCCAGCAGTTTAACAGGACAGGGACTAGAGCAGTACTTC. This sequence encodes CASSLTGQGLEQYF.

The chain links TRBV2 to TRBJ1-2; no definite D call. V lost 1 base to trimming and J lost 2 bases, with 8 bases between them. Per germline, CDR1 SNHLY and CDR2 FYNNEI. The CDR3 length is 14 residues. CDR3: CASSEGGLNYGYTF. The DNA for the CDR3 is TGTGCCAGCAGTGAAGGCGGGCTAAACTATGGCTACACCTTC.

This chain links TRBV18 with TRBJ1-1; 8 nucleotides match TRBD1. This CDR3 region has 17 residues. The germline CDR1 and CDR2 sequences are KGHSH and LQKENI. V shed 0 bases, J shed 11 bases, and the junction held 17 bases outside the gene matches. DNA of the CDR3: TGTGCCAGCTCACCACCATCAAAGCGGCAGGGGGCCAGGGATGCTTTCTTT. Translation gives CASSPPSKRQGARDAFF.